The following is a T cell receptor (beta chain) sequence with its context. This specimen belongs to a study of blood T cell repertoires in COVID-19. As for the study in general: Samples representing acute and convalescent COVID-19 were sourced from the United States, Italy and Spain. From T cells, B-cell-depleted T cells, or PBMCs came the material, which was cDNA or gDNA.

Study processing details: Estimates of nucleated cell counts were drawn from the amplification of reference gene primers. Produced via immunoSEQ multiplex PCR; TCRdb's table is partial and in-frame only. Clone size and the V and J calls come from that table; the DNA yielded D and trimming. The sample carries roughly 250,000 clones, roughly 89% recorded once. Sequencing used peripheral blood. The sequence came from a young man with acute or convalescent COVID-19.

CDR3 nucleotide sequence: TGTGCCAGAAGCCCGAGATCTCGACTAGCGGGGGCTCATGAGCAGTTCTTC. Its translation is CARSPRSRLAGAHEQFF. The chain has TRBV5-3 and TRBJ2-1; 12 nucleotides agree with TRBD2. TRBV5-3 is assigned to the ORF class and has an uncertain function. CDR3 length: 17 amino acids. The junction had 13 bases not matched to a gene; V was cut back by 4 bases and J by 8 bases.